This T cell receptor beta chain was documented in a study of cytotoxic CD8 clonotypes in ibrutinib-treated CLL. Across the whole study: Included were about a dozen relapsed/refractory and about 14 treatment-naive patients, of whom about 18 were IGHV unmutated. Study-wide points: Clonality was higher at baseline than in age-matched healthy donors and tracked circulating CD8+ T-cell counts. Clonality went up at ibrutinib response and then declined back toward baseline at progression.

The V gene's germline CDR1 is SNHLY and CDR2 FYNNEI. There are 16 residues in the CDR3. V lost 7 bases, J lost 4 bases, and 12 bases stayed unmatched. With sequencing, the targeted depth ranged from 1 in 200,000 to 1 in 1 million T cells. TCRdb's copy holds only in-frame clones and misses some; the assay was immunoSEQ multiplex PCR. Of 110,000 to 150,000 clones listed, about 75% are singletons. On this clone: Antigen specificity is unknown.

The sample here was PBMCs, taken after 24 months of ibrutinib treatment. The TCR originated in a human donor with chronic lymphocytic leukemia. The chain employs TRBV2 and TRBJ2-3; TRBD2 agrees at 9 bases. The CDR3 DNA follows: TGTGCCAGCAAGAGCCTATTAGCGGGAGAAGCAGATACGCAGTATTTT. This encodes CASKSLLAGEADTQYF.